The clone carrying this TCR beta chain appeared a few times. Antigen: not known. Healthy Caucasians made up all donors. CDR1 and CDR2 (germline): SGHDN, FVKESK. The CDR3 spans 16 residues. V was pared by 0 bases and J by 8 bases, with 8 bases of the junction left unmatched. After template switching added a universal primer site, the resulting cDNA carried unique molecular identifiers. From the 5' RACE reads, TCRdb called clonotypes with MiXCR, one entry per CDR3 protein. The repertoire includes about 530,000 distinct CDR3 sequences, around 15% of them detected once, and about 0.47% sits in the top ten. This entry comes from a study of identical twins. Study conclusions and caveats: Cross-sectional statistical analysis was relied on for the conclusions, without the same donors being followed.

The same sample was also studied in work on yellow fever vaccine responses in identical twins.

The specimen sequenced was CD4+ T cells sorted from blood. The chain carries TRBV14 and TRBJ2-3; 10 nucleotides match TRBD2. The source of this sequence is a woman between 18 and 29 years old in good health. CDR3 loop: CASSQERSGGAGTQYF. Written as DNA, the CDR3 is TGTGCCAGCAGCCAAGAAAGGAGCGGGGGGGCCGGTACGCAGTATTTT. The full variable domain, in which reference TRBV14 and TRBJ2-3 provide the parts outside the CDR3, is EAGVTQFPSHSVIEKGQTVTLRCDPISGHDNLYWYRRVMGKEIKFLLHFVKESKQDESGMPNNRFLAERTGGTYSTLKVQPAELEDSGVYFCASSQERSGGAGTQYFGPGTRLTVL.